A single sample gave rise to the 6 T cell receptor beta chains below, sequenced in a study of beta chain features in type 1 diabetes. Expressed TCRB transcripts were sequenced, since all the RNA that had been isolated was reverse transcribed. Sequencing was performed with immunoSEQ multiplex PCR; in TCRdb, only in-frame clones are kept and a portion is missing. The table shows a few hundred thousand clones, with about 11% occurring only once. Sequencing was carried out using naive CD4+ T cells from blood. Receptor source: a woman aged 25 to 39 in good health.

This clone has just a few counts. CDR3 nucleotide sequence: TGTGCCAGCAGCCTGAGGGGGCTCGAAACTGAAGCTTTCTTT. Translating gives CASSLRGLETEAFF. This rearrangement joins TRBV11-1 to TRBJ1-1; 7 nucleotides line up with TRBD1. The CDR3 spans 14 residues. Germline V gene data show CDR1 as SGHAT and CDR2 as FQDESV (reference sequence). The junction had 8 bases not matched to a gene; V was cut back by 5 bases and J by 5 bases.

This clone was observed a few times. The J gene is TRBJ2-5, the V gene TRBV6-1, with a weak D call TRBD2 (6 bases). The CDR3 is 17 residues long. Between the trimmed V and J ends, which lost 4 bases and 5 bases, there was a span of 23 bases. Germline values: CDR1 MNHNS, CDR2 SASEGT. The CDR3 sequence: CASSVQPGDRGGETQYF. In DNA, the CDR3 is TGTGCCAGCAGTGTTCAACCGGGGGACCGGGGCGGGGAGACCCAGTACTTC.

This clone was counted only a few times. The chain employs TRBV7-3 and TRBJ2-2; 7 nucleotides agree with TRBD1. The CDR3 sequence is 16 residues long. The junction had 14 bases not matched to a gene; V was cut back by 6 bases and J by 7 bases. The germline CDR1 and CDR2 sequences are SGHTA and FQGTGA. The CDR3 DNA reads TGTGCCAGCAGTTTCTTGTCAGAGAGGGGGCTCGGGGAGCTGTTTTTT. This encodes CASSFLSERGLGELFF.

The chain is built from TRBV5-1 and TRBJ2-5; D gene uncertain. CDR1 SGHRS and CDR2 YFSETQ come from the germline V gene. The CDR3 is 12 residues long. Between the trimmed V and J ends, which lost 5 bases and 2 bases, there was a span of 7 bases. The CDR3 nucleotides read TGCGCCAGCAGACAACAGCAAGAGACCCAGTACTTC. It specifies CASRQQQETQYF.

A few counts support this clone. This chain connects TRBV5-4 to TRBJ2-1; unclear D gene. The CDR3 has 14 amino acids. Germline V gene lookup returns CDR1 SGHNT and CDR2 YYREEE (reference sequence). V was trimmed by 2 bases and J by 0 bases, leaving 6 bases between them. The CDR3 DNA is TGTGCCAGCAGCTTACTGAACTCCTACAATGAGCAGTTCTTC. Amino acids: CASSLLNSYNEQFF.

This clone was observed a handful of times. This rearrangement joins TRBV7-2 to TRBJ2-7; TRBD2 aligns across 9 bases. The CDR3 loop spans 14 amino acids. V was clipped by 5 bases and J by 3 bases; unmatched bases: 5. Per germline, CDR1 SGHTA and CDR2 FQGNSA. The CDR3 DNA reads TGTGCCAGCAGCCCCGAGCGGGAGGACTACGAGCAGTACTTC. Translating it yields CASSPEREDYEQYF.